The 6 T cell receptor beta chains presented below share a single source sample, sequenced in a study of cytomegalovirus exposure and HLA in healthy donors. Researchers ran the PCR with 60 Vbeta and 13 Jbeta primers. Sequenced by immunoSEQ multiplex PCR; TCRdb stores in-frame clones only, minus some. The repertoire holds over 150,000 clones, with 60% to 80% as singletons. The sample comprised PBMCs. The receptors shown here come from a woman aged 40 to 49 in good health and CMV-seropositive.

V gene TRBV28 combines with J gene TRBJ1-3; D is possibly TRBD1 (5 bases). The CDR3 sequence is 15 residues long. V dropped 7 bases and J dropped 2 bases, with 15 bases sitting between them. The germline V gene has CDR1 MDHEN and CDR2 SYDVKM. The CDR3 DNA is TGTGCCAGCATACCCGTGGGGGGGACTGGAAACACCATATATTTT. Translated: CASIPVGGTGNTIYF. The entire variable domain, with the rest obtained from reference TRBV28 and TRBJ1-3, is as follows: DVKVTQSSRYLVKRTGEKVFLECVQDMDHENMFWYRQDPGLGLRLIYFSYDVKMKEKGDIPEGYSVSREKKERFSLILESASTNQTSMYLCASIPVGGTGNTIYFGEGSWLTVV.

This clone was counted a few times. The same CDR3 arises from other DNA sequences in this sample as well. The chain employs TRBV7-2 and TRBJ2-3, with 8 bases matching TRBD2. Trimming removed 3 bases from V and 2 bases from J; junction bases left unmatched: 4. Germline V gene data show CDR1 as SGHTA and CDR2 as FQGNSA. The CDR3 contains 15 residues. In DNA form, the CDR3 reads TGTGCCAGCAGCTTGGCGGGGGGCTCCACAGATACGCAGTATTTT. It translates to CASSLAGGSTDTQYF.

The chain links TRBV7-9 to TRBJ2-1; 11 positions match TRBD2. This CDR3 has 15 residues. With V trimmed by 1 base and J by 9 bases, 5 bases remained unmatched. The germline CDR1 and CDR2 sequences are SEHNR and FQNEAQ (reference sequence). CDR3: CASSLGLAGKGEQFF. In DNA, the CDR3 is TGTGCCAGCAGCTTAGGACTAGCGGGGAAGGGTGAGCAGTTCTTC.

In its sample, this clone was seen a few times. CDR3 loop: CASSLGAGWNTEAFF. DNA of the CDR3: TGCGCCAGCAGCTTGGGTGCAGGGTGGAACACTGAAGCTTTCTTT. The chain employs TRBV5-1 and TRBJ1-1, with D perhaps matching TRBD1 (5 bases). The germline V gene encodes CDR1 SGHRS and CDR2 YFSETQ. The CDR3 is made up of 15 amino acids. Trimming left V 0 bases short and J 1 base short, with 10 bases between.

The J gene is TRBJ2-5, the V gene TRBV6-1; 11 bases fit TRBD2. Trimming at V came to 1 base and at J to 3 bases, leaving 4 bases not matched to a gene. The CDR3 consists of 16 residues. Germline CDR1 is MNHNS and CDR2 is SASEGT. The CDR3: CASSEGLAGMEETQYF. CDR3 sequence (DNA): TGTGCCAGCAGTGAAGGACTAGCGGGAATGGAAGAGACCCAGTACTTC.

The rearrangement uses TRBV28 and TRBJ1-2; D not certain. V was pared by 6 bases and J by 4 bases, with 3 bases between. This CDR3 spans 10 amino acids. Germline CDR1 is MDHEN and CDR2 is SYDVKM. The CDR3 loop reads CASSRYGYTF. The CDR3 region has the DNA TGTGCCAGCAGCCGCTATGGCTACACCTTC.